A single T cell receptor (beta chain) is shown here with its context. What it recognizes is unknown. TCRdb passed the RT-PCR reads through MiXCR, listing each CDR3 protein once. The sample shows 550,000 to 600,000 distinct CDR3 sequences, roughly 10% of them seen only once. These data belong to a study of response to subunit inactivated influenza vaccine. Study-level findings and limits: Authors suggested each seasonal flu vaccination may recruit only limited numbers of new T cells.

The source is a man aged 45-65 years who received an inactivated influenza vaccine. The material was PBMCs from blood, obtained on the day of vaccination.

DNA for the CDR3: TGTGCCAGCATTGGCTACCAAGAGACCCAGTACTTC. As protein: CASIGYQETQYF. The gene calls are TRBV6-6 and TRBJ2-5, with no clear D. V was pared by 7 bases and J by 0 bases, with 6 bases between. The CDR3 is 12 amino acids. Germline V gene lookup returns CDR1 MNHNY and CDR2 SVGAGI (reference sequence).